This entry lists 5 T cell receptor beta chains sequenced from one sample in a study of cytomegalovirus exposure and HLA in healthy donors. The primer mix had 60 Vbeta and 13 Jbeta primers. The repertoire was sequenced with immunoSEQ multiplex PCR; TCRdb's copy has only in-frame clones and lacks some. Of 150,000 to 200,000 clones in the sample, around 81% are singletons; the top ten hold more than 0.8%. The specimen was PBMCs. Source of these receptors: a woman aged 40 to 55 in good health and CMV-seronegative.

This clone was recorded a few times. Sequence at one end of the junction differs from germline and may be a read error. The chain carries TRBV29-1 and TRBJ1-1, with 7 bases matching TRBD1. This CDR3 is built from 13 residues. CDR1 is SQVTM and CDR2 is ANQGSEA in the germline V gene. CDR3 in DNA: TGCAGCGTAGAAGACAGGGTGGGCACTGAAGCTTTCTTT. This encodes CSVEDRVGTEAFF.

This chain connects TRBV6-4 to TRBJ2-3; perhaps TRBD2 as D (5 bases). Trimming took off 6 bases at V and 2 bases at J, with 9 bases between the two ends. CDR3 length equals 13 residues. CDR1 is MRHNA and CDR2 is SNTAGT in the germline V gene. CDR3 sequence reads: CASSAGDTDTQYF. For the CDR3, the DNA is TGTGCCAGCAGCGCGGGCGACACAGATACGCAGTATTTT.

The J gene is TRBJ2-2, the V gene TRBV27; D is ambiguous. The V gene lost 7 bases and the J gene lost 2 bases, with 14 bases spanning the gap. The CDR3 covers 15 residues. Germline assignment: CDR1 MNHEY and CDR2 SMNVEV (reference sequence). In nucleotides, the CDR3 is TGTGCCAGCACCTCAGCACTATCCAACACCGGGGAGCTGTTTTTT. This encodes CASTSALSNTGELFF.

The chain recombines TRBV28 with TRBJ2-7, with 8 positions matching TRBD2. The CDR3 runs to 14 residues. Trimming at V came to 2 bases and at J to 6 bases, leaving 6 bases not matched to a gene. Germline V gene data show CDR1 as MDHEN and CDR2 as SYDVKM. The CDR3 spells CASSLSGGYGEQYF. CDR3 in DNA: TGTGCCAGCAGTTTAAGCGGGGGCTACGGCGAGCAGTACTTC.

The rearrangement uses TRBV5-1 and TRBJ1-5; the D gene is possibly TRBD1 (5 bases). The germline CDR1 and CDR2 sequences are SGHRS and YFSETQ. The CDR3 spans 13 residues. Trimming left V 4 bases short and J 5 bases short, with 10 bases between. CDR3 residues: CASSPGEDQPQHF. CDR3 DNA: TGCGCCAGCAGCCCGGGGGAAGATCAGCCCCAGCATTTT.